This T cell receptor (beta chain) is drawn from a study of blood T cell repertoires in COVID-19 (dated by TCRdb to 2018 to 2020). Study-level background: Collaborator samples came from the United States, Italy and Spain and covered acute and convalescent phases of COVID-19. The prospective study material was composed of cDNA or gDNA derived from T cells, B-cell-depleted T cells, or PBMCs. The dataset comprised deeply sampled blood TCRbeta repertoires from subjects exposed to, actively infected with, or recovered from COVID-19. The repertoires were released in a freely available public database intended as a resource for research on the immune response to SARS-CoV-2. The samples were drawn from two sources: the first 160 participants of the ongoing ImmuneRACE study, and 950 to 1,500 subjects contributed by 6 global collaborators. Sample metadata almost always included a de-identified subject ID, COVID-19 status, age in years and sex. Where available, HLA class I and class II types were taken from metadata supplied by the sample provider and were not determined by assay-based typing. General conclusions and limits of the study: The amount of clinical and demographic metadata varied by source and participant and was provided uncurated.

V loses 4 bases, J loses 2 bases, and the germline ends lie 17 bases apart. The germline V gene specifies KGHSH as CDR1 and LQKENI as CDR2. The CDR3 has 16 amino acids, counting the end cysteine and phenylalanine. Only the CDR3 DNA is retained, 48 bases long and in frame from the first base. Comments on this clone: Its binding antigen is unknown. Base-call qualities are not available, and no considerably larger clone is one nucleotide away.

Participants in the prospective study were enrolled through a virtual design, were aged about 18 to 90 years, and lived in roughly 25 United States geographic areas. To assign participants to cohorts, the prospective study relied on clinical history that participants themselves reported in a screening survey and a study questionnaire. Recovered participants in ImmuneRACE Cohort 3 were defined by two consecutive negative NP/OP PCR tests, clearance by a healthcare professional, or resolution of symptoms. Mobile phlebotomists in the prospective study collected whole blood, serum and a nasopharyngeal or oropharyngeal swab from every participant. Additional blood draws and questionnaires over an approximately two-month period could optionally be provided by prospective study participants. Prospective study blood samples were shipped either frozen or at room temperature before DNA extraction. TCRbeta CDR3 regions were amplified from genomic DNA using the immunoSEQ Assay, a bias-controlled multiplex PCR. Per the source publication's procedure: The number of nucleated cells in each sample was estimated from the amplification of reference gene primers within the assay. Sequence reads were collapsed and filtered to measure the absolute abundance of every unique TCRbeta CDR3 rearrangement. For each sample, productive Simpson clonality was calculated as the square root of Simpson's diversity index across productive rearrangements. Not all clones reach the TCRdb copy of this immuneACCESS table, which keeps in-frame sequences only. Checked studies attribute under half of the gap to unresolved V genes and leave the rest unexplained. Clonal size and the V and J genes are those of that table, whereas D and trimming came from the DNA. This sample has more than 250,000 clones in its table, and about 90% of those were observed once. Together, the top ten hold roughly 5.2% of the sample.

This chain is built from TRBV18 and TRBJ1-1, with TRBD1 tentatively as D gene (5 bases match). Sequencing used PBMCs or T cells enriched from blood (not recorded which). The source of this sequence is a woman in her thirties who had recovered from COVID-19. The CDR3: CASSLRSGTDNTEAFF. The nucleotide sequence is given as TGTGCCAGCTCACTAAGATCCGGGACTGATAACACTGAAGCTTTCTTT. This CDR3, with the reference TRBV18 and TRBJ1-1 proteins standing in past its ends, gives the full variable domain NAGVMQNPRHLVRRRGQEARLRCSPMKGHSHVYWYRQLPEEGLKFMVYLQKENIIDESGMPKERFSAEFPKEGPSILRIQQVVRGDSAAYFCASSLRSGTDNTEAFFGQGTRLTVV.